Sequencing of this T cell receptor beta chain was carried out in a study of early T cells in non-severe SARS-CoV-2 infection. Study-level information: The study sequenced bulk RNA from unsorted whole blood, with chains unpaired.

Separate cDNA molecules each had unique molecular identifiers attached to them. TCRdb fed the 5' RACE reads into MiXCR, producing one record per CDR3 protein. Counted here are about 48,000 distinct CDR3 sequences, more than 5.5% occurring once; the ten biggest clones make up 6% to 8.5%. General study points: CD4 and private specificities were missed by VDJdb matching, which favored anti-spike CD8 responses.

The CDR3 consists of 16 residues. Germline CDR1 reads MDHEN; CDR2 reads SYDVKM. Unmatched junction bases numbered 9, after V lost 5 bases and J lost 8 bases. This clonotype was seen many times. No antigen is known for it. This chain joins TRBV28 and TRBJ2-4; TRBD2 agrees at 13 bases. This sample comprised whole blood, obtained at baseline. This TCR derives from an adult who was a healthcare worker with PCR-confirmed SARS-CoV-2 infection or an uninfected control (not recorded which). Written as DNA, the CDR3 is TGTGCCAGCAGTAAGAGGGGACTAGCGGGAAAGGACATTCAGTACTTC. This encodes CASSKRGLAGKDIQYF.